Listed below are T cell receptor beta chains from one sample, sequenced in a study of T-cell reconstitution after alpha-beta-depleted transplantation in children. TCRdb fed the PCR reads into MiXCR, producing one record per CDR3 protein. The sample includes 900,000 or so distinct CDR3 sequences, 15% to 20% of them seen just once. The sequences come from PBMCs, mostly from graft donor cells, collected 360 days after TCRalphabeta/CD19-depleted stem cell transplant. The receptors were gathered from a male patient aged 10 to 17 who had a stem cell transplant for acute lymphoblastic leukemia, so the T cells may come from the graft donor. CDR3s include the opening cysteine and the closing phenylalanine or tryptophan. The D gene is left open where the match is weak. Not every row has a clone size; where given, it reads once, few, many or a size class.

>TRBV19|TRBJ2-5|NA|NA
TGTGCCAGTAGGACTACAAACGGGGGAGCGGAGACCCAGTACTTC
CASRTTNGGAETQYF
>TRBV20-1|TRBJ2-7|few|TRBD2
TGCAGTGCTAGGAGAGTACGAGGGAGACAAAACGGGAGGGCCTACGAGCAGTACTTC
CSARRVRGRQNGRAYEQYF
>TRBV7-6|TRBJ2-1|few|NA
TGTGCCAGCAGCTTAGAACGATCGGGCGAGCAGTTCTTC
CASSLERSGEQFF
>TRBV10-3|TRBJ2-1|many|NA
TGTGCCATCAGTGAGTTGGGCAACTCGGCTGGCTCCTACAATGAGCAGTTCTTC
CAISELGNSAGSYNEQFF
>TRBV20-1|TRBJ1-2|few|NA
TGCAGTGCTCATCAGGGAGCTAACTATGGCTACACCTTC
CSAHQGANYGYTF
>TRBV20-1|TRBJ1-4|NA|TRBD1
TGCAGTGCTAGAGAAGGGACAGGGGATAATGAAAAACTGTTTTTT
CSAREGTGDNEKLFF
>TRBV4-1|TRBJ2-7|few|TRBD2
TGCGCCAGCAGCCAAGTCGTTAGCGGGAGCTACGAGCAGTACTTC
CASSQVVSGSYEQYF
>TRBV10-3|TRBJ2-6|many|NA
TGTGCCATCAGTGCGTGGTTCCCGGGACGTAAGACTGGGGCCAACGTCCTGACTTTC
CAISAWFPGRKTGANVLTF
>TRBV15|TRBJ1-1|few|TRBD1
TGTGCCACCAGCAGAGGCACAGGGGGGCCAGCTTTCTTT
CATSRGTGGPAFF
>TRBV20-1|TRBJ1-4|few|NA
TGCAGTGCGGCTAATGAAAAACTGTTTTTT
CSAANEKLFF
>TRBV27|TRBJ2-7|NA|NA
TGTGCCGGCCACTCCGGGACTCGCTTCTTC
CAGHSGTRFF
>TRBV27|TRBJ1-4|NA|TRBD1
TGTGCCAGCAGTCTAGGGGGCAGGGAAAAACTGTTTTTT
CASSLGGREKLFF
>TRBV9|TRBJ2-2|few|NA
TGTGCCAGCAGCGCAATCCGGGATATCGGGGAGCTGTTTTTT
CASSAIRDIGELFF
>TRBV19|TRBJ1-5|NA|TRBD1
TGTGCCAGTAGTCGACAGGGCCCTTATAGCAATCAGCCCCAGCATTTT
CASSRQGPYSNQPQHF
>TRBV20-1|TRBJ2-7|few|TRBD1
TGCAGTGCCCAGACAGGGGTCTACGAGCAGTACTTC
CSAQTGVYEQYF
>TRBV29-1|TRBJ2-5|NA|TRBD2
TGCAGCGTTGAATGGCTAGCGGGCGAGACCCAGTACTTC
CSVEWLAGETQYF
>TRBV12-3/TRBV12-4|TRBJ2-1|NA|NA
TGTGCCAGCGCCCTAGTCGCCTACAATGAGCAGTTCTTC
CASALVAYNEQFF
>TRBV27|TRBJ2-7|many|TRBD2
TGTGCCAGCAGTTTATTGGCGGGAGCCTTTGTAAGCGAGCAGTACTTC
CASSLLAGAFVSEQYF
>TRBV10-3|TRBJ2-7|many|TRBD1
TGTGCCATCAGTGAGTCTCCAGGGACAGGGACCTACGAGCAGTACTTC
CAISESPGTGTYEQYF
>TRBV20-1|TRBJ1-2|NA|NA
TGCAGTGTCGTCAGGCCTAACTATGGCTACACCTTC
CSVVRPNYGYTF
>TRBV20-1|TRBJ2-1|NA|NA
TGCAGTGCAAGACTGGACAGCTATTCCTACAATGAGCAGTTCTTC
CSARLDSYSYNEQFF
>TRBV20-1|TRBJ2-1|few|TRBD2
TGCAGTGCTACAAGACTAGCGGGACCTTACAATGAGCAGTTCTTC
CSATRLAGPYNEQFF
>TRBV11-3|TRBJ2-3|NA|NA
TGTGCCAGCAGCTTAGGGGGAGGCCACACAGATACGCAGTATTTT
CASSLGGGHTDTQYF
>TRBV29-1|TRBJ2-1|NA|TRBD2
TGCAGCGTTGTTCTAGCGGGAGGGTCCTACTACAATGAGCAGTTCTTC
CSVVLAGGSYYNEQFF
>TRBV12-3/TRBV12-4|TRBJ2-1|NA|TRBD1
TGTGCCAGCAGCCCGTTCAGGGGGCTGTGGGAGACCCAGTTCTTC
CASSPFRGLWETQFF
>TRBV7-9|TRBJ1-2|NA|TRBD1
TGTGCCAGCAGCCCCCGACAGGGGATTGAATATGGCTACACCTTC
CASSPRQGIEYGYTF
>TRBV7-8|TRBJ2-3|NA|TRBD2
TGTGCCAGCAGCTCTAGCGGGAGCATAGATACGCAGTATTTT
CASSSSGSIDTQYF
>TRBV5-6|TRBJ1-2|NA|NA
TGTGCCAGCAGCTTGACGAACTATGGCTACACCTTC
CASSLTNYGYTF
>TRBV9|TRBJ1-6|NA|TRBD1
TGTGCCAGCAGCGGAGCAGGACCGGGGACAGGGGCCCGTTGGGAGTATAATTCACCCCTCCACTTT
CASSGAGPGTGARWEYNSPLHF
>TRBV20-1|TRBJ1-1|NA|NA
TGCAGTGCTACCGCCGGTGGGTTCGCTGAAGCTTTCTTT
CSATAGGFAEAFF
>TRBV5-1|TRBJ2-7|NA|NA
TGCGCCAGCAGTGCGAGGGCTCTAAATATCTACGAGCAGTACTTC
CASSARALNIYEQYF
>TRBV7-9|TRBJ2-1|few|TRBD2
TGTGCCAGCAGCTTTGCGGGAGCGAGAGATGAGCAGTTCTTC
CASSFAGARDEQFF
>TRBV20-1|TRBJ1-1|NA|NA
TGCAGTGCTAGTCAGCCTGGAGATCTACAAGCTTTCTTT
CSASQPGDLQAFF
>TRBV12-3/TRBV12-4|TRBJ2-2|many|NA
TGTGCCAGCAGTTTCCCTGGCACCGGGACCGGGGAGCTGTTTTTT
CASSFPGTGTGELFF
>TRBV7-6|TRBJ2-1|NA|TRBD2
TGTGCCAGCAGCTCGCCGACTAGCGGTTACAATGAGCAGTTCTTC
CASSSPTSGYNEQFF
>TRBV20-1|TRBJ1-2|once|TRBD1
TGCAGTGCTCAAGACAGGGTCTATGGCTACACCTTC
CSAQDRVYGYTF
>TRBV7-9|TRBJ2-7|few|NA
TGTGCCAGCAGCAGGACCAGAGCACCGCGAACTTACGAGCAGTACTTC
CASSRTRAPRTYEQYF
>TRBV5-1|TRBJ2-7|many|NA
TGCGCCAGCAGCTTTGCTAGCTACGAGCAGTACTTC
CASSFASYEQYF
>TRBV27|TRBJ2-7|NA|TRBD1
TGTGCCAGCAGTTTAACAGGGGCATTCTCCTACGAGCAGTACTTC
CASSLTGAFSYEQYF